Below, 19 T cell receptor beta chains from the same sample are listed, as sequenced in a study of shared T cell receptors in the human thymus. TCRdb's table, derived via immunoSEQ multiplex PCR, lists solely in-frame clones and lacks some. The table shows 500,000 to 850,000 clones, with roughly 86% occurring only once. The same specimen was also included in a second study, on human thymus T cells.

The sequenced sample was thymocytes. Receptors originate from a boy less than two years old with a congenital heart defect.

This chain's CDR3 is CASSESGLAYEQYF. The DNA of the CDR3 is TGTGCCAGCAGTGAGTCCGGTCTCGCCTACGAGCAGTACTTC. This chain connects TRBV6-1 to TRBJ2-7; D is unclear. Trimming stripped 3 bases from V and 2 bases from J, with 11 bases between. The V gene's germline CDR1 is MNHNS and CDR2 SASEGT. The CDR3 runs to 14 residues.

The chain joins TRBV15 to TRBJ2-5; 8 positions agree with TRBD2. The CDR3 loop spans 20 amino acids. V lost 1 base and J lost 5; bases outside the gene matches: 21. Germline CDR1 LNHNV, CDR2 YYDKDF (reference sequence). The CDR3 DNA follows: TGTGCCACCAGCAGAGGGGTAGTTGGGAGCGGGAGCTCGCCAAAGGAGACCCAGTACTTC. It translates to CATSRGVVGSGSSPKETQYF.

The genes are TRBV28 and TRBJ2-4; TRBD1 matches at 7 bases. CDR1 and CDR2 (germline): MDHEN, SYDVKM. The ends lost 7 bases at V and 2 bases at J; junction bases unmatched: 2. The CDR3 loop spans 13 amino acids. For the CDR3, the DNA is TGTGCCAGCAACAGGGGATCCAAAAACATTCAGTACTTC. Amino acids: CASNRGSKNIQYF.

This chain connects TRBV10-3 to TRBJ1-4; TRBD1 might be the D (5 bases). The V end lost 4 bases, the J end lost 3 bases, and 12 bases lay between the germline ends. The CDR3 covers 15 residues. CDR1 is ENHRY, CDR2 SYGVKD, per germline. The DNA for the CDR3 is TGTGCCATCAGTGTGGGGGGAGGACCTAATGAAAAACTGTTTTTT. Translated, it gives CAISVGGGPNEKLFF.

This chain connects TRBV4-3 to TRBJ1-4; tentatively, D is TRBD1 (5 bases). V lost 6 bases and J 4 bases, leaving 15 bases between the germline ends. CDR3 length: 15 residues. The germline V gene encodes CDR1 LGHNA and CDR2 YSLEER. CDR3 coding DNA: TGCGCCAGCAGACGAACAGAAGGGGTTAATGAAAAACTGTTTTTT. Translating it yields CASRRTEGVNEKLFF.

The chain joins TRBV25-1 to TRBJ2-5; 7 positions match TRBD2. The junction had 17 bases not matched to a gene; V was cut back by 9 bases and J by 4 bases. Germline V gene sequence: CDR1 MGHDK, CDR2 SYGVNS. This CDR3 contains 16 residues. CDR3 amino acids: CASGQRGGSGGETQYF. The CDR3 nucleotides are TGTGCCAGTGGCCAACGCGGGGGTAGCGGCGGAGAGACCCAGTACTTC.

V usage is TRBV6-5 and J usage is TRBJ2-3, with D maybe TRBD2 (6 bases). Germline V gives CDR1 MNHEY, CDR2 SVGAGI. The CDR3 extends over 15 amino acids. V was trimmed by 0 bases and J by 2 bases, leaving 9 bases between them. In DNA form, the CDR3 reads TGTGCCAGCAGTTACTCCGGAGGGTTCACAGATACGCAGTATTTT. This codes for CASSYSGGFTDTQYF.

The CDR3 is CASSVEDRPYGYTF. The CDR3, as DNA: TGTGCCAGCAGCGTAGAAGACAGGCCTTATGGCTACACCTTC. The chain uses TRBV9 and TRBJ1-2; tentative D call: TRBD1 (6 bases). Germline V gene data show CDR1 as SGDLS and CDR2 as YYNGEE. The V end was cut by 0 bases, the J end by 5 bases, with 11 bases between. There are 14 residues in the CDR3.

CDR3 DNA sequence: TGTGCCAGCAGCTTAGGATCAGCGGGAGGATACCAAGAGACCCAGTACTTC. Encoded protein: CASSLGSAGGYQETQYF. V usage is TRBV7-9 and J usage is TRBJ2-5, with TRBD2 matching over 9 bases. The CDR3 extends over 17 amino acids. The J segment lost 0 bases and the V segment lost 1 base, leaving 6 bases of the junction unmatched. Germline assignment: CDR1 SEHNR and CDR2 FQNEAQ (reference sequence). Full variable domain (outside the CDR3, taken from reference TRBV7-9 and TRBJ2-5): DTGVSQNPRHKITKRGQNVTFRCDPISEHNRLYWYRQTLGQGPEFLTYFQNEAQLEKSRLLSDRFSAERPKGSFSTLEIQRTEQGDSAMYLCASSLGSAGGYQETQYFGPGTRLLVL.

This chain uses TRBV6-4 with TRBJ2-7; the D gene is possibly TRBD1 (6 bases). The CDR3 is made up of 12 amino acids. V was shortened by 10 bases and J by 2 bases, with 12 bases between the two germline ends. The germline gives CDR1 MRHNA, CDR2 SNTAGT. CDR3: CAIQGKPYEQYF. The DNA of the CDR3 is TGTGCCATCCAGGGGAAACCCTACGAGCAGTACTTC.

The rearrangement joins TRBV30 to TRBJ2-5, with TRBD2 matching 7 bases. Trimming took 2 bases from V and 5 from J; bases not matched to a gene: 11. Germline values: CDR1 GTSNPN, CDR2 SVGIG (reference sequence). The CDR3 runs 15 residues. The DNA for the CDR3 is TGTGCCTGGAGTCCCCTGTGGGGGGGTTCGGAGACCCAGTACTTC. Translation: CAWSPLWGGSETQYF. Variable domain in full (rest from reference TRBV30 and TRBJ2-5): SQTIHQWPATLVQPVGSPLSLECTVEGTSNPNLYWYRQAAGRGLQLLFYSVGIGQISSEVPQNLSASRPQDRQFILSSKKLLLSDSGFYLCAWSPLWGGSETQYFGPGTRLLVL.

In DNA, the CDR3 is TGTGCCAGCAGCTTAAGGGATCGGGACAGGCCCTCTGGAAACACCATATATTTT. This translates into CASSLRDRDRPSGNTIYF. The V and J genes are TRBV11-2 and TRBJ1-3; 8 bases fit TRBD1. The CDR3 is 18 residues long. V gave up 2 bases and J gave up 0 bases; unmatched junction bases: 9. The germline V gene encodes CDR1 SGHAT and CDR2 FQNNGV.

This rearrangement joins TRBV25-1 to TRBJ2-7; 8 positions match TRBD2. J gave up 1 base and V 5 bases, and 4 bases lay outside the gene matches. Germline loops: CDR1 MGHDK, CDR2 SYGVNS. The CDR3 length is 14 residues. The CDR3, as DNA: TGTGCCAGCAGTCCCGGGACTAGTTCCTACGAGCAGTACTTC. This gives the protein CASSPGTSSYEQYF.

The gene calls are TRBV27 and TRBJ2-2, with a possible D match to TRBD2 (5 bases). This CDR3 is built from 15 residues. The germline gives CDR1 MNHEY, CDR2 SMNVEV (reference sequence). V lost 3 bases and J lost 4, with 12 bases in between. The CDR3 is CASSFIKSGTGELFF. The CDR3 bases are TGTGCCAGCAGTTTTATTAAAAGCGGCACCGGGGAGCTGTTTTTT.

This chain connects TRBV7-6 to TRBJ2-3; 9 nucleotides line up with TRBD2. The V gene end was trimmed by 2 bases and the J gene end by 4 bases; junction bases not matched to a gene: 13. The CDR3 spans 18 residues. Germline V gives CDR1 SGHVS, CDR2 FNYEAQ. This CDR3 is CASSLSLKGGRVSDTQYF. The CDR3 coding sequence is TGTGCCAGCAGCTTATCTCTGAAAGGCGGGAGGGTTTCAGATACGCAGTATTTT.

The rearrangement uses TRBV6-5 and TRBJ2-3; a possible D gene is TRBD2 (6 bases). V gave up 7 bases and J gave up 6 bases, with 14 bases separating them. The CDR3 is 13 residues long. Germline lookup yields CDR1 MNHEY and CDR2 SVGAGI. The CDR3 region has the DNA TGTGCCAGCACCAAGACTAGTTCGGATACGCAGTATTTT. This encodes CASTKTSSDTQYF.

In DNA form, the CDR3 reads TGTGCCAGCAGTGAATCGCCGACAGATCACACCGGGGAGCTGTTTTTT. Protein: CASSESPTDHTGELFF. This chain joins TRBV6-1 and TRBJ2-2; maybe TRBD1 (5 bases). Trimming removed 2 bases at V and 3 bases at J, with 13 bases between. This CDR3 contains 16 residues. Germline V gene sequence: CDR1 MNHNS, CDR2 SASEGT.

This CDR3 is CAISGAGGVQETQYF. CDR3 coding DNA: TGTGCCATCAGTGGAGCGGGGGGGGTCCAAGAGACCCAGTACTTC. V usage is TRBV10-3 and J usage is TRBJ2-5, with 10 bases lining up with TRBD2. CDR1 is ENHRY and CDR2 is SYGVKD in the germline V gene. This CDR3 region has 15 residues. V shed 4 bases, J shed 1 base, and the junction held 3 bases outside the gene matches.

The chain employs TRBV5-6 and TRBJ2-1, with 7 bases that match TRBD2. CDR1 and CDR2 from the germline V gene are SGHDT and YYEEEE. Trimming cost V 0 bases and J 0 bases; bases outside gene matches: 3. The CDR3 sequence is 16 residues long. In DNA form, the CDR3 reads TGTGCCAGCAGCTTGGTCGGGGGGAGCTCCTACAATGAGCAGTTCTTC. Translation: CASSLVGGSSYNEQFF.